The TCR beta chain described here comes from a study of T cell responses to AZD1222 COVID-19 vaccine. Germline V gives CDR1 MGHRA, CDR2 YSYEKL. The CDR3 is 16 amino acids. Trimming cost V 0 bases and J 0 bases, with 6 bases left between them. Method: immunoSEQ multiplex PCR; TCRdb's copy keeps in-frame clones and lacks some. Among roughly 70,000 clones listed, just over 90% were seen once. The material was peripheral blood, obtained 28 days after the second dose of the MenACWY control vaccine. This chain connects TRBV4-1 to TRBJ1-6, with unresolved D. This TCR was recovered from an adult who received the MenACWY meningococcal vaccine as a control. The CDR3 DNA sequence: TGCGCCAGCAGCCAAGATGAGATCTCCTATAATTCACCCCTCCACTTT. This encodes CASSQDEISYNSPLHF.